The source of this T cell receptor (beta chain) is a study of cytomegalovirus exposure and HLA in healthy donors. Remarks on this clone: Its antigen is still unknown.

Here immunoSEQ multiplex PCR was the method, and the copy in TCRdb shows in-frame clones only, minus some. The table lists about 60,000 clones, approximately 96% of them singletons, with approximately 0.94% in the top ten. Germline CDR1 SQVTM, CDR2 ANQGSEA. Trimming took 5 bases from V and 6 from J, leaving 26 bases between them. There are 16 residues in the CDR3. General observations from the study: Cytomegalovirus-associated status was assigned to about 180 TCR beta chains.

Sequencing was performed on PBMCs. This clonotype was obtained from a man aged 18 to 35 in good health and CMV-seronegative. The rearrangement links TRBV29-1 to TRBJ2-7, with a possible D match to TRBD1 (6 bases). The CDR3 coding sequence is TGCAGCGTTATGGGACAAGGAATAGGGAAAATGATCGAGCAGTACTTC. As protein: CSVMGQGIGKMIEQYF.